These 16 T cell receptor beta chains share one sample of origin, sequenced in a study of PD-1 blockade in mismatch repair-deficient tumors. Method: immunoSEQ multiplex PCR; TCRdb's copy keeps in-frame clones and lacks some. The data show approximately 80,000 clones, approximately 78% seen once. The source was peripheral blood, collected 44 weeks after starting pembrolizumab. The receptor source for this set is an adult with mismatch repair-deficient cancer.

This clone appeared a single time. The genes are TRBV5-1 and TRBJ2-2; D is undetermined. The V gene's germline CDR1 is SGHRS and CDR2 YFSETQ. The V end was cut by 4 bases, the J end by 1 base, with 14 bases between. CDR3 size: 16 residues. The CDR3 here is CASSTTAGLNTGELFF. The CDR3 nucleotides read TGCGCCAGCAGCACTACGGCAGGATTGAACACCGGGGAGCTGTTTTTT.

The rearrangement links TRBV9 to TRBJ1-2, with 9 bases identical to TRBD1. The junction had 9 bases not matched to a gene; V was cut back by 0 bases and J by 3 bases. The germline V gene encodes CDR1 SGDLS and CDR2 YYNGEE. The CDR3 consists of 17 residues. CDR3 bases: TGTGCCAGCAGCGTAGGGGACAGGGCGTTCAAGGACTATGGCTACACCTTC. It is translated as CASSVGDRAFKDYGYTF.

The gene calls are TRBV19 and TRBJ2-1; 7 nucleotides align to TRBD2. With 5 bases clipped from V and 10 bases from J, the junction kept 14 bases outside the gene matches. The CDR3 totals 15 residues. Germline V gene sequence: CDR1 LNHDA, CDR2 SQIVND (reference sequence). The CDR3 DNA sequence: TGTGCCAGTAGTGCCTCGGAGGCGGGAGTCCGGGAGCAGTTCTTC. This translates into CASSASEAGVREQFF.

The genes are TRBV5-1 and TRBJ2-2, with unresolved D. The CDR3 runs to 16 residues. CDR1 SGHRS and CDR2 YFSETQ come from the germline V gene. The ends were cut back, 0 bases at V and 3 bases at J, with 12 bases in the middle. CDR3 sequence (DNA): TGCGCCAGCAGCTTGGGTGCGGCAGAGGACACCGGGGAGCTGTTTTTT. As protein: CASSLGAAEDTGELFF.

In DNA, the CDR3 is TGTGCCAGCAGCTCCTGGACTAGCGGGACGAACGAGCAGTACTTC. Translation gives CASSSWTSGTNEQYF. The chain employs TRBV7-3 and TRBJ2-7; 12 bases agree with TRBD2. This CDR3 is 15 amino acids long. CDR1 and CDR2 from the germline V gene are SGHTA and FQGTGA. J lost 5 bases, V lost 4 bases, and 6 bases had no gene match.

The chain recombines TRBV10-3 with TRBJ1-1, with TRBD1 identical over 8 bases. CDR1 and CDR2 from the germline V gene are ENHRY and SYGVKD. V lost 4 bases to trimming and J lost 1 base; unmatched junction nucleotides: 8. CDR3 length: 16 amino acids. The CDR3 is CAISGTGKGRNTEAFF. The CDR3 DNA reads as TGTGCCATCAGTGGGACAGGGAAGGGCCGGAACACTGAAGCTTTCTTT.

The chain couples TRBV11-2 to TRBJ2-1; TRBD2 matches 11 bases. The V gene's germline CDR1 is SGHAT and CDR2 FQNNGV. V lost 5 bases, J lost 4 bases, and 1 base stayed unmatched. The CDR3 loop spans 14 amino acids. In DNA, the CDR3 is TGTGCCAGCAGCATAGCGGGAGGGTACAATGAGCAGTTCTTC. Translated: CASSIAGGYNEQFF.

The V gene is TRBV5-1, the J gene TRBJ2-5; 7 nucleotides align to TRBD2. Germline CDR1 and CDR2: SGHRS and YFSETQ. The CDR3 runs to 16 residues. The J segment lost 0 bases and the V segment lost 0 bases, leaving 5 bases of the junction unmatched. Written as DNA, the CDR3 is TGCGCCAGCAGCTTGGATCAGGGAGGGTACCAAGAGACCCAGTACTTC. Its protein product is CASSLDQGGYQETQYF.

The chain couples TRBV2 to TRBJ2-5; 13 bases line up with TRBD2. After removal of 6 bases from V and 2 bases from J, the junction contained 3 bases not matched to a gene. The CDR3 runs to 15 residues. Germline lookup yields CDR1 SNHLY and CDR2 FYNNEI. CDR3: CASSEGLAGQETQYF. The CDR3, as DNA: TGTGCCAGCAGCGAGGGACTAGCGGGACAAGAGACCCAGTACTTC.

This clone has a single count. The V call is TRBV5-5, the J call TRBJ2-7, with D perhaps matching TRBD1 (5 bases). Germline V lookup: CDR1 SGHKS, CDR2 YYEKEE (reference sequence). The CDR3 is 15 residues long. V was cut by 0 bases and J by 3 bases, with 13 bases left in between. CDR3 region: CASSLAKGPFYEQYF. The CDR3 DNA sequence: TGTGCCAGCAGCTTGGCCAAGGGGCCCTTCTACGAGCAGTACTTC. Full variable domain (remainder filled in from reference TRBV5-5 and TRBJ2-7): DAGVTQSPTHLIKTRGQQVTLRCSPISGHKSVSWYQQVLGQGPQFIFQYYEKEERGRGNFPDRFSARQFPNYSSELNVNALLLGDSALYLCASSLAKGPFYEQYFGPGTRLTVT.

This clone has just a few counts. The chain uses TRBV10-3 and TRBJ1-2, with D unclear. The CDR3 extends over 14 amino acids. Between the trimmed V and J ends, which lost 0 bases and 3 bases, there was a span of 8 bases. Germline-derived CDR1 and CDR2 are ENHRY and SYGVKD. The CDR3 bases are TGTGCCATCAGTGAGTCGGCATCCGACTATGGCTACACCTTC. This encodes CAISESASDYGYTF.

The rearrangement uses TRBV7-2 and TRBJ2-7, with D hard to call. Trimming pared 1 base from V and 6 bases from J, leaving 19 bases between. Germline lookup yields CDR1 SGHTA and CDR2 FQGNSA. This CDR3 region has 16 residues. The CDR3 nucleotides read TGTGCCAGCAGCTTAGACCCGAGTAGCTGGTTGGGCGAGCAGTACTTC. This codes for CASSLDPSSWLGEQYF.

CDR3 residues: CSVGEGATEQFF. CDR3 nucleotides: TGCAGCGTTGGGGAGGGGGCGACTGAGCAGTTCTTC. This chain links TRBV29-1 with TRBJ2-1, with D perhaps matching TRBD1 or TRBD2 (7 bases each). The germline V and J ends were trimmed by 4 bases and 9 bases, with 13 bases remaining between them. This CDR3 is built from 12 residues. Germline CDR1 SQVTM, CDR2 ANQGSEA.

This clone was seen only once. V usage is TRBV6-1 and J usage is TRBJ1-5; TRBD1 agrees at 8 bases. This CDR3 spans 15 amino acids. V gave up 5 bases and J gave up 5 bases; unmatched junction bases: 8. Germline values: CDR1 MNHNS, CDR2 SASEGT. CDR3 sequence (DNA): TGTGCCAGCAGTTGGACAGGGAGGGTTGATCAGCCCCAGCATTTT. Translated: CASSWTGRVDQPQHF.

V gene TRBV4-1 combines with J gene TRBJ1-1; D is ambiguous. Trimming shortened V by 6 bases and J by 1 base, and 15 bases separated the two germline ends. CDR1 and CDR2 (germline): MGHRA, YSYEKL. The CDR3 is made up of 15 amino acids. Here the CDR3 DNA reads TGCGCCAGCAGACGCTCATTTTTCACGAACACTGAAGCTTTCTTT. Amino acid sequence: CASRRSFFTNTEAFF.

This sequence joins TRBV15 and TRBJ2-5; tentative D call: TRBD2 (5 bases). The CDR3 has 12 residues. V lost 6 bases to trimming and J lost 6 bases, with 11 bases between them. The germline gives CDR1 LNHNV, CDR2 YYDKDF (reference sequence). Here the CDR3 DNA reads TGTGCCACCAGGGAATCGGGGAAGACCCAGTACTTC. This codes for CATRESGKTQYF.